The rows below give T cell receptor beta chains drawn from one sample of a study of cytomegalovirus exposure and HLA in healthy donors. TCRdb keeps only in-frame clones here, not all; method: immunoSEQ multiplex PCR. The repertoire holds 90,000 to 120,000 clones, with approximately 80% as singletons. Sequencing was carried out using PBMCs. The receptor source for this set is a male donor in good health and CMV-seronegative. The CDR3 runs from the conserved cysteine through the conserved F or W. A D gene is named only where the DNA matches it firmly. The listing skips clone size in some rows; elsewhere it reads once, few, many or a size class.

V	J	D	size	length	DNA	CDR3
TRBV18	TRBJ2-7	-	-	15	TGTGCCAGCTCACTCCCGGGGTTAGCGAACCACGAGCAGTACTTC	CASSLPGLANHEQYF
TRBV19	TRBJ2-7	-	-	15	TGTGCCAGTAGTATTGCAGGGACTTCTTTGAACGAGCAGTACTTC	CASSIAGTSLNEQYF
TRBV9	TRBJ2-7	-	few	15	TGTGCCAGCAGCGTAGGACGGGCCTTAGGGGACGAGCAGTACTTC	CASSVGRALGDEQYF
TRBV27	TRBJ2-5	TRBD1	-	15	TGTGCCAGCAGTTTAGGGCAGGGGGCAGGAGAGACCCAGTACTTC	CASSLGQGAGETQYF
TRBV7-2	TRBJ2-3	TRBD2	-	16	TGTGCCAGCAGCCGACTAGCGGGAATGGACACAGATACGCAGTATTTT	CASSRLAGMDTDTQYF
TRBV9	TRBJ2-1	TRBD2	-	14	TGTGCCAGCAGCGTAGGACTAGCGGGAGCCCAGCAGTTCTTC	CASSVGLAGAQQFF
TRBV5-6	TRBJ1-3	-	few	12	TGTGCCAGCAGCTTGATAGGAAACACCATATATTTT	CASSLIGNTIYF
TRBV4-1	TRBJ2-1	TRBD1	-	17	TGCGCCAGCAGCCACATTCTCCAGGGGGCTGGCTACAATGAGCAGTTCTTC	CASSHILQGAGYNEQFF
TRBV28	TRBJ1-5	-	few	14	TGTGCCAGCAGTTACCTCGGAGGCAATCAGCCCCAGCATTTT	CASSYLGGNQPQHF
TRBV29-1	TRBJ2-7	TRBD1	-	12	TGCAGCGTTTCGGGACAGCTTGGCGAGCAGTACTTC	CSVSGQLGEQYF
TRBV27	TRBJ2-3	TRBD2	-	15	TGTGCCAGCAGTGCGGGACTAGCGGGAGCGGATACGCAGTATTTT	CASSAGLAGADTQYF
TRBV10-3	TRBJ1-5	-	-	13	TGTGCCATCAGGGAGCGGACGGGGCAGCCCCAGCATTTT	CAIRERTGQPQHF
TRBV5-1	TRBJ1-1	TRBD1	few	15	TGCGCCAGCAGCCCGACAGGGGGAGGACGGACTGAAGCTTTCTTT	CASSPTGGGRTEAFF
TRBV14	TRBJ2-7	TRBD2	-	16	TGTGCCAGCAGCCCAACCGGACTAGCGGTTTACTACGAGCAGTACTTC	CASSPTGLAVYYEQYF
TRBV27	TRBJ2-7	TRBD2	-	15	TGTGCCAGCAGTCCGAGGACTAGCGGGAGTTACGAGCAGTACTTC	CASSPRTSGSYEQYF